The following is a T cell receptor (beta chain) sequence with its context. These data come from a study of shared clonotypes between healthy human individuals. V lost 5 bases, J lost 4 bases, and 15 bases lay in between. The germline V gene encodes CDR1 LNHNV and CDR2 YYDKDF (reference sequence). This CDR3 is built from 14 residues. Only in-frame clones appear in the TCRdb table, and some are missing; sequencing was by immunoSEQ multiplex PCR. The sample shows 1.5 million to 1.9 million clones, approximately 98% of them seen only once. The material sequenced was naive CD4+ T cells sorted from blood. Subset defined: CD45RA+ positively selected. V gene TRBV15 combines with J gene TRBJ2-7; D is possibly TRBD1 or TRBD2 (5 bases each). The TCR originated in a man aged 30-40 years in good health. This CDR3 reads CATSPRGGGYEQYF. The CDR3 nucleotides are TGTGCCACCAGCCCCCGGGGTGGGGGATACGAGCAGTACTTC.